This passage covers 11 T cell receptor beta chains from one sample sequenced in a study of cytomegalovirus exposure and HLA in healthy donors. Profiling relied on immunoSEQ multiplex PCR, and the TCRdb table lists in-frame clones only, not all of them. Altogether approximately 110,000 clones are present, around 94% being singletons, with the ten largest covering around 1.2%. The sample consisted of PBMCs. These receptors all stem from a woman under 30 in good health and CMV-seronegative.

This chain uses TRBV9 with TRBJ2-5; D may be TRBD1 (5 bases). Germline CDR1 is SGDLS and CDR2 is YYNGEE. CDR3 length equals 15 residues. Trimming took off 4 bases at V and 2 bases at J, with 15 bases between the two ends. CDR3 region: CASSFMSQGQETQYF. The CDR3 bases are TGTGCCAGCAGCTTCATGTCCCAGGGTCAAGAGACCCAGTACTTC. The full variable domain, its missing parts supplied by reference TRBV9 and TRBJ2-5, is DSGVTQTPKHLITATGQRVTLRCSPRSGDLSVYWYQQSLDQGLQFLIQYYNGEERAKGNILERFSAQQFPDLHSELNLSSLELGDSALYFCASSFMSQGQETQYFGPGTRLLVL.

This clone occurred once. V gene TRBV6-1 combines with J gene TRBJ2-2, with TRBD2 matching 12 bases. V was clipped by 5 bases and J by 4 bases; unmatched bases: 2. Germline assignment: CDR1 MNHNS and CDR2 SASEGT. The CDR3 spans 15 residues. The CDR3 sequence: CASSLTSGGTGELFF. In DNA, the CDR3 is TGTGCCAGCAGTCTGACTAGCGGGGGCACCGGGGAGCTGTTTTTT.

The chain is built from TRBV19 and TRBJ1-5; 7 bases map to TRBD1. The trim removed 10 bases at V and 11 bases at J, leaving 11 bases unmatched. Per germline, CDR1 LNHDA and CDR2 SQIVND (reference sequence). The CDR3 sequence is 12 residues long. In DNA form, the CDR3 reads TGTGCCACCGGAACAGGGGCGGTAGCCCAGCATTTT. It is translated as CATGTGAVAQHF.

The V call is TRBV7-9, the J call TRBJ2-7; 8 bases fit TRBD1. The trim removed 5 bases at V and 3 bases at J, leaving 12 bases unmatched. The CDR3 covers 16 residues. Per the germline V gene, CDR1 is SEHNR and CDR2 is FQNEAQ (reference sequence). CDR3 DNA sequence: TGTGCCAGCAGCCAAGATACAGGGGGATTCTTCTACGAGCAGTACTTC. Translating it yields CASSQDTGGFFYEQYF.

This CDR3 reads CASSFRGHQYF. CDR3 bases: TGTGCCAGCAGTTTCAGGGGGCACCAGTACTTC. This chain joins TRBV27 and TRBJ2-5, with TRBD1 identical over 8 bases. Per germline, CDR1 MNHEY and CDR2 SMNVEV (reference sequence). The CDR3 contains 11 residues. The J segment lost 10 bases and the V segment lost 3 bases, leaving 1 base of the junction unmatched.

The sample holds one count of this clone. The rearrangement uses TRBV5-1 and TRBJ1-1, with TRBD1 matching over 7 bases. The CDR3 spans 11 residues. Germline CDR1 SGHRS, CDR2 YFSETQ. Trimming at V came to 7 bases and at J to 8 bases, leaving 5 bases not matched to a gene. CDR3 coding DNA: TGCGCCAGCCAACGGGACAGCGAAGCTTTCTTT. It translates to CASQRDSEAFF.

The gene calls are TRBV5-1 and TRBJ1-5; D not certain. Germline CDR1 reads SGHRS; CDR2 reads YFSETQ. The V and J ends lost 4 bases and 0 bases respectively, with 11 bases between them. The CDR3 is 15 amino acids. The CDR3 sequence is CASSPNGNSNQPQHF. The CDR3 DNA sequence: TGCGCCAGCAGCCCGAACGGGAATAGCAATCAGCCCCAGCATTTT.

V is TRBV5-6 and J is TRBJ2-7; TRBD2 matches 11 bases. CDR1 is SGHDT, CDR2 YYEEEE, per germline. With 2 bases clipped from V and 4 bases from J, the junction kept 11 bases outside the gene matches. The CDR3 runs 17 residues. The CDR3 protein is CASSFGSGGASYYEQYF. In DNA, the CDR3 is TGTGCCAGCAGCTTTGGTAGCGGGGGGGCCTCTTATTACGAGCAGTACTTC.

The rearrangement uses TRBV7-8 and TRBJ2-7; 9 bases are shared with TRBD2. The length of the CDR3 is 15 residues. With V trimmed by 1 base and J by 4 bases, 5 bases remained unmatched. Germline CDR1 SGHVS, CDR2 FQNEAQ. The CDR3 sequence: CASSLGLAGQYEQYF. CDR3 sequence (DNA): TGTGCCAGCAGCTTAGGGCTAGCGGGACAGTACGAGCAGTACTTC.

This sequence joins TRBV25-1 and TRBJ1-5, with TRBD1 identical over 8 bases. V shed 2 bases and J 0 bases; nucleotides not matched to a gene: 9. This CDR3 region has 18 residues. Germline lookup yields CDR1 MGHDK and CDR2 SYGVNS. DNA for the CDR3: TGTGCCAGCAGTGAAGAGGACAGGGTGACTTATAGCAATCAGCCCCAGCATTTT. It translates to CASSEEDRVTYSNQPQHF.

This chain uses TRBV5-1 with TRBJ2-7, with 9 positions matching TRBD1. Germline V gene lookup returns CDR1 SGHRS and CDR2 YFSETQ. There are 16 residues in the CDR3. J was trimmed by 2 bases and V by 4 bases; bases with no gene match: 10. The CDR3 reads CASSKIIQGATYEQYF. CDR3 coding DNA: TGCGCCAGCAGCAAGATTATACAGGGGGCCACCTACGAGCAGTACTTC.